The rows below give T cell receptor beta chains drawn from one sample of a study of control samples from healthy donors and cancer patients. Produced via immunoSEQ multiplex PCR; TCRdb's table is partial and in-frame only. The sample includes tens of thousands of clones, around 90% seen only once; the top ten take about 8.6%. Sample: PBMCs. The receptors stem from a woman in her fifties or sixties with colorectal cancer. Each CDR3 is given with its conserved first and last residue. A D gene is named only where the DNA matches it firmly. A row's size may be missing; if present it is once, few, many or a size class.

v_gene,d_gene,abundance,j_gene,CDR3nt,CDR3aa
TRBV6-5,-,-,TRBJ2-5,TGTGCCAGCAGTCCCTCGGTAGGAAGGGAGACCCAGTACTTC,CASSPSVGRETQYF
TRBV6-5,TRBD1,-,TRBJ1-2,TGTGCCAGCAGTTTCGACAGGGGACATGGCTACACCTTC,CASSFDRGHGYTF
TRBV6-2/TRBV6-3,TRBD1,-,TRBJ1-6,TGTGCCAGCAGTCCGACTTCGACAGGGAAGGTCAATTCACCCCTCCACTTT,CASSPTSTGKVNSPLHF
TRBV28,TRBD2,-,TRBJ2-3,TGTGCCAGCAGTTCCAGACTAGCGGGGGGTCTGGATACGCAGTATTTT,CASSSRLAGGLDTQYF
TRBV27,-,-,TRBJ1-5,TGTGCCAGCAGAACAGGTAACCATCAGCCCCAGCATTTT,CASRTGNHQPQHF
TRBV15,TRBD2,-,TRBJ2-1,TGTGCCACCAGCAGGCCCGGCGGGGGAGAGCAGTTCTTC,CATSRPGGGEQFF
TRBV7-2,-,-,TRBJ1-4,TGTGCCAGCAGCTTAGGGGGGCTCGGTGAAAAACTGTTTTTT,CASSLGGLGEKLFF
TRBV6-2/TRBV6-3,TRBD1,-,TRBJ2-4,TGTGCCAGCAGTCCCTCCGGACAGGGAATAGCCAAAAACATTCAGTACTTC,CASSPSGQGIAKNIQYF
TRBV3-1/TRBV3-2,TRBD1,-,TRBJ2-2,TGTGCCAGCAGCCCACGGACAGGGGATGGCACCGGGGAGCTGTTTTTT,CASSPRTGDGTGELFF
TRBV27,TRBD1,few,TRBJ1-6,TGTGCCAGCAGTTGGGACAGGAATTCACCCCTCCACTTT,CASSWDRNSPLHF
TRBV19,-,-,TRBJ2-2,TGTGCCAGTAGTATAGGGGGGGCTTACACCGGGGAGCTGTTTTTT,CASSIGGAYTGELFF
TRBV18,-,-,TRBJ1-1,TGTGCCAGCTCACCCCTTCGGGACACTGAAGCTTTCTTT,CASSPLRDTEAFF
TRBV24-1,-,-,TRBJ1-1,TGTGCCACCAAGGACACGGACACTGAAGCTTTCTTT,CATKDTDTEAFF
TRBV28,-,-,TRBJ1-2,TGTGCCAGCAGTTTCCCCGGGACACGGCGGGGCTACACCTTC,CASSFPGTRRGYTF
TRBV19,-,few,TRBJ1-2,TGTGCCAGTAGGGACAACAAGAGAGGCTACACCTTC,CASRDNKRGYTF
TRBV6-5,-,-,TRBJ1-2,TGTGCCAGCCTCAGGGGAACAGGGTATGGCTACACCTTC,CASLRGTGYGYTF
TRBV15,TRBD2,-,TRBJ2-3,TGTGCCACCACCTTGCGGGGGGGCATCACAGATACGCAGTATTTT,CATTLRGGITDTQYF
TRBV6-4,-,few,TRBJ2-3,TGTGCCAGCAGTGTTGGCTTGAAGACAGATACGCAGTATTTT,CASSVGLKTDTQYF